The 26 T cell receptor beta chains presented below share a single source sample, sequenced in a study of regulatory T cells in long-lasting Graves disease. iRepertoire HTBI primers and Arm-PCR of CDR3 regions built TCR beta libraries. From the multiplex PCR reads, TCRdb called clonotypes with MiXCR, one entry per CDR3 protein. The repertoire includes roughly 500,000 distinct CDR3 sequences, 20% to 25% of them detected once, and approximately 14% sits in the top ten. Time point here: persistent/refractory GD, antithyroid drugs over 5 years with positive TRAb. Researchers made the TCR library from RNA that was extracted from PBMCs. The material was peripheral blood mononuclear cells (PBMCs), obtained when the disease was refractory, from a patient treated with antithyroid drugs. The receptors here all came from a female donor with Graves disease.

This clonotype occurred a few times. A single base separates this from a much larger clone, so it may be a read error. The rearrangement joins TRBV6-1 to TRBJ2-5; D call uncertain. Germline CDR1 reads MNHNS; CDR2 reads SASEGT. The CDR3 sequence is 12 residues long. Trimming took 7 bases from V and 4 from J, leaving 10 bases between them. CDR3 DNA sequence: TGTGCCAGCACCGAGTACCGAGAGACCCAGTACTTC. Amino acids: CASTEYRETQYF.

V and J are TRBV12-3 or TRBV12-4 and TRBJ2-5; 11 bases fit TRBD2. Trimming cost V 5 bases and J 6 bases; bases outside gene matches: 8. CDR3 length equals 15 residues. The DNA of the CDR3 is TGTGCCAGCAGTCAGACTAGCGGGAAAGGAAAGACCCAGTACTTC. It specifies CASSQTSGKGKTQYF.

The table lists this clonotype with many counts. This chain joins TRBV6-1 and TRBJ1-1; weak D call: TRBD1 (6 bases). The CDR3 is 18 residues long. Trimming pared 5 bases from V and 1 base from J, leaving 23 bases between. The germline V gene has CDR1 MNHNS and CDR2 SASEGT. For the CDR3, the DNA is TGTGCCAGCAGTAGTTCTTTATTGAACCGGGACACGAACACTGAAGCTTTCTTT. Protein product: CASSSSLLNRDTNTEAFF.

This clonotype came up a few times. The chain combines TRBV4-3 with TRBJ2-7; D gene unclear. V was clipped by 1 base and J by 2 bases, with 12 bases between them. The V gene's germline CDR1 is LGHNA and CDR2 YSLEER. The CDR3 covers 15 residues. The CDR3 spells CASSQVVAPPYEQYF. DNA of the CDR3: TGCGCCAGCAGCCAAGTAGTAGCTCCTCCCTACGAGCAGTACTTC.

This clonotype was seen many times. This rearrangement joins TRBV28 to TRBJ1-4; D is uncertain. The CDR3 is 15 amino acids. The germline gives CDR1 MDHEN, CDR2 SYDVKM. V was cut by 5 bases and J by 8 bases, with 18 bases left in between. CDR3 coding DNA: TGTGCCAGCAGTATATTCAGGCGATTAGGGGAAAAACTGTTTTTT. It encodes CASSIFRRLGEKLFF.

This clonotype showed up just a few times. The gene calls are TRBV19 and TRBJ1-1; the D is unclear. This CDR3 spans 14 amino acids. Germline V gives CDR1 LNHDA, CDR2 SQIVND (reference sequence). The V end lost 10 bases, the J end lost 0 bases, and 15 bases lay between the germline ends. CDR3 sequence reads: CATATRTMNTEAFF. CDR3 in DNA: TGTGCCACCGCTACGAGGACCATGAACACTGAAGCTTTCTTT.

The table lists this clonotype with a few counts. V usage is TRBV19 and J usage is TRBJ1-1, with D tentatively TRBD1 (6 bases). Looked up from germline, CDR1 is LNHDA and CDR2 is SQIVND (reference sequence). Deletions cut 3 bases from V and 0 bases from J, with 8 bases between. This CDR3 contains 14 residues. CDR3 sequence (DNA): TGTGCCAGTAGTATCACAGGGATGAACACTGAAGCTTTCTTT. Encoded protein: CASSITGMNTEAFF.

In this sample, this clonotype turned up many times. The rearrangement links TRBV6-1 to TRBJ1-4; D might be TRBD1 (5 bases). Germline CDR1 reads MNHNS; CDR2 reads SASEGT. The CDR3 is 20 amino acids. V lost 1 base and J lost 0, with 21 bases in between. The CDR3 spells CASSEVLLSRQSATNEKLFF. The CDR3 nucleotides read TGTGCCAGCAGTGAAGTCCTTCTTAGTAGACAGTCTGCAACTAATGAAAAACTGTTTTTT.

This clonotype was seen only a few times. This chain connects TRBV6-1 to TRBJ2-7; D uncertain. V lost 6 bases and J 6 bases, leaving 15 bases between the germline ends. CDR1 MNHNS and CDR2 SASEGT come from the germline V gene. The CDR3 loop spans 13 amino acids. The CDR3: CASSWVGLGEQYF. The DNA for the CDR3 is TGTGCCAGCAGCTGGGTTGGGCTTGGCGAGCAGTACTTC.

This clonotype was seen only once. CDR3: CASSLTLADTQYF. The CDR3 nucleotides are TGTGCCAGCAGCTTAACATTGGCAGATACGCAGTATTTT. This chain links TRBV7-3 with TRBJ2-3; D not resolved. CDR3 length equals 13 residues. Germline lookup yields CDR1 SGHTA and CDR2 FQGTGA. Trimming took off 0 bases at V and 4 bases at J, with 5 bases between the two ends.

This clonotype was seen ten or more times. V usage is TRBV7-2 and J usage is TRBJ1-5, with 8 bases matching TRBD1. V lost 5 bases and J lost 5; bases outside the gene matches: 11. The CDR3 runs to 16 residues. From germline, CDR1 is SGHTA and CDR2 FQGNSA. The CDR3 here is CASSDGARGRDQPQHF. Written as DNA, the CDR3 is TGTGCCAGCAGCGACGGGGCCAGGGGGCGAGATCAGCCCCAGCATTTT.

The CDR3 protein is CASSPRQGDSPLHF. For the CDR3, the DNA is TGTGCCAGCAGCCCCAGACAGGGAGATTCACCCCTCCACTTT. The chain links TRBV9 to TRBJ1-6; 7 nucleotides line up with TRBD1. V was pared by 4 bases and J by 8 bases, with 6 bases of the junction left unmatched. The CDR3 is 14 amino acids. The germline gives CDR1 SGDLS, CDR2 YYNGEE.

This clonotype was recorded many times. The genes are TRBV28 and TRBJ1-1; 8 bases agree with TRBD1. In germline, CDR1 is MDHEN, CDR2 SYDVKM. CDR3 length: 13 residues. The ends lost 6 bases at V and 0 bases at J; junction bases unmatched: 0. CDR3 in DNA: TGTGCCAGCAGGGACAGGGTGAACACTGAAGCTTTCTTT. The encoded protein is CASRDRVNTEAFF. The full variable domain, with the rest looked up from reference TRBV28 and TRBJ1-1, is DVKVTQSSRYLVKRTGEKVFLECVQDMDHENMFWYRQDPGLGLRLIYFSYDVKMKEKGDIPEGYSVSREKKERFSLILESASTNQTSMYLCASRDRVNTEAFFGQGTRLTVV.

This clonotype was counted many times. V gene TRBV3-1 combines with J gene TRBJ1-1; TRBD1 matches at 8 bases. This CDR3 has 15 residues. With 1 base clipped from V and 3 bases from J, the junction kept 4 bases outside the gene matches. Per germline, CDR1 LGHDT and CDR2 YNNKEL (reference sequence). The CDR3 coding sequence is TGTGCCAGCAGCCAAGCGGTGACAGGGGACACTGAAGCTTTCTTT. Residues: CASSQAVTGDTEAFF.

The chain carries TRBV20-1 and TRBJ1-2; no reliable D call. V was cut by 5 bases and J by 8 bases, with 9 bases left in between. CDR1 and CDR2 (germline): DFQATT, SNEGSKA (reference sequence). CDR3 length equals 10 residues. Written as DNA, the CDR3 is TGCAGTGCTTTTTCAACGGGCTACACCTTC. Amino acid sequence: CSAFSTGYTF.

This clonotype was detected a few times. This sequence joins TRBV7-2 and TRBJ2-7; D possibly uses TRBD1 or TRBD2 (6 bases each). V was pared by 8 bases and J by 2 bases, with 13 bases between. The CDR3 contains 13 residues. Germline values: CDR1 SGHTA, CDR2 FQGNSA. The CDR3 DNA reads TGTGCCAGCCCCCGGAGGGGGACCTACGAGCAGTACTTC. The encoded protein is CASPRRGTYEQYF.

The chain links TRBV14 to TRBJ1-4, with TRBD1 matching over 7 bases. Germline values: CDR1 SGHDN, CDR2 FVKESK. V was clipped by 4 bases and J by 8 bases; unmatched bases: 7. CDR3 size: 14 residues. In DNA form, the CDR3 reads TGTGCCAGCAGCCTCCTACAGGGGAAGGAAAAACTGTTTTTT. Translation gives CASSLLQGKEKLFF.

This clonotype was observed at least ten times. The chain uses TRBV6-5 and TRBJ2-2, with D unresolved. CDR1 and CDR2 from the germline V gene are MNHEY and SVGAGI. The V end lost 4 bases, the J end lost 1 base, and 10 bases lay between the germline ends. The CDR3 has 15 residues. The CDR3 coding sequence is TGTGCCAGCAGTTTCCTGGATGTGAACACCGGGGAGCTGTTTTTT. It yields the protein CASSFLDVNTGELFF.

The table lists this clonotype with a few counts. V is TRBV7-8 and J is TRBJ2-1, with no clear D. The V end was cut by 5 bases, the J end by 6 bases, with 2 bases between. This CDR3 is built from 10 residues. The germline V gene encodes CDR1 SGHVS and CDR2 FQNEAQ. CDR3 sequence reads: CASSRNEQFF. Written as DNA, the CDR3 is TGTGCCAGCAGCCGCAATGAGCAGTTCTTC.

The CDR3 DNA follows: TGCAGTGCACTTAGCGGGGGTCACAATGAGCAGTTCTTC. Protein product: CSALSGGHNEQFF. This chain uses TRBV20-1 with TRBJ2-1, with 9 bases matching TRBD2. CDR3 length equals 13 residues. The V and J ends lost 6 bases and 5 bases, in that order; junction bases with no gene match: 5. Per germline, CDR1 DFQATT and CDR2 SNEGSKA (reference sequence).

This clonotype was detected ten times or more. The CDR3 DNA is TGTGCCAGCAGCGTCTACAGGGGATCGGGGGCCAACGTCCTGACTTTC. The encoded protein is CASSVYRGSGANVLTF. This chain joins TRBV28 and TRBJ2-6; 7 nucleotides agree with TRBD1. CDR3 size: 16 residues. The V and J ends lost 6 bases and 4 bases, in that order; junction bases with no gene match: 9. Germline V CDR1 and CDR2: MDHEN, SYDVKM.

Comment on this clonotype: A read error may produce the germline difference seen at one junction end. V usage is TRBV6-5 and J usage is TRBJ1-2; no firm D call. Germline lookup yields CDR1 MNHEY and CDR2 SVGAGI. The CDR3 totals 13 residues. The chain's CDR3 is CAGSYSAGGGHTF. The CDR3 nucleotides are TGTGCCGGCAGTTACTCGGCAGGTGGTGGCCACACCTTC.

This clonotype has more than one count but fewer than ten. V and J are TRBV28 and TRBJ2-5, with D tentatively TRBD1 or TRBD2 (6 bases each). Germline V gene data show CDR1 as MDHEN and CDR2 as SYDVKM. The CDR3 is 15 amino acids. The V and J ends lost 7 bases and 5 bases respectively, with 20 bases between them. CDR3 protein: CASKGGAGLGETQYF. The DNA for the CDR3 is TGTGCCAGCAAGGGGGGCGCGGGGCTGGGGGAGACCCAGTACTTC.

The chain combines TRBV18 with TRBJ1-4, with D perhaps TRBD1 (6 bases). The CDR3 is 16 amino acids. CDR1 is KGHSH, CDR2 LQKENI, per germline. The ends were cut back, 6 bases at V and 0 bases at J, with 14 bases in the middle. CDR3 region: CASSFGPGATNEKLFF. The CDR3 coding sequence is TGTGCCAGCTCGTTCGGTCCAGGGGCAACTAATGAAAAACTGTTTTTT.

The DNA of the CDR3 is TGTGCCAGCAGCCCGAGGGTTAGCAATCAGCCCCAGCATTTT. Residues: CASSPRVSNQPQHF. J is TRBJ1-5 and V is TRBV6-1; the D is unclear. The CDR3 is 14 amino acids. CDR1 MNHNS and CDR2 SASEGT come from the germline V gene. V lost 6 bases and J lost 0, with 9 bases in between.

The chain is built from TRBV30 and TRBJ1-5; the D is unclear. The length of the CDR3 is 12 residues. V lost 6 bases, J lost 1 base, and 7 bases lay in between. CDR1 and CDR2 from the germline V gene are GTSNPN and SVGIG (reference sequence). Here the CDR3 reads CACKSSNQPQHF. The CDR3, as DNA: TGTGCCTGCAAAAGCAGCAATCAGCCCCAGCATTTT.